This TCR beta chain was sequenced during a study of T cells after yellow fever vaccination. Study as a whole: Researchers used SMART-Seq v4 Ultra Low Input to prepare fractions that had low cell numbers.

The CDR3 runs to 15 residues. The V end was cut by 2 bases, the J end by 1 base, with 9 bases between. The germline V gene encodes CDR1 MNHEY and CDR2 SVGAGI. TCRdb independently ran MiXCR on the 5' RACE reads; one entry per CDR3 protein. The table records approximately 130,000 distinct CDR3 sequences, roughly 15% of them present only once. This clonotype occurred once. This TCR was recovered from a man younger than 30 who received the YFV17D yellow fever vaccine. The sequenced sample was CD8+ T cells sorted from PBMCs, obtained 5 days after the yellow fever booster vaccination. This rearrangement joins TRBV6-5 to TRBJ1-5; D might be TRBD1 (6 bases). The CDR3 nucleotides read TGTGCCAGCAGTTACGTTAGGGGGAGCAATCAGCCCCAGCATTTT. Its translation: CASSYVRGSNQPQHF.